Listed below are T cell receptor beta chains from one sample, sequenced in a study of shared clonotypes between healthy human individuals. Generated by immunoSEQ multiplex PCR, the TCRdb table keeps only in-frame clones and is missing some. The repertoire consists of a few million clones, with approximately 96% occurring once and the leading ten covering 0.13%. Source material: naive CD4+ T cells sorted from blood. The source of these receptors is a man aged 18 to 30 in good health. Both conserved end residues are part of each CDR3. A D gene is named only where the DNA matches it firmly. Size tells how often a clone was seen (once, few, many) or the class of an expanded clone, and some rows leave it out.

abundance: once; v_gene: TRBV4-3; d_gene: TRBD1; len: 15; j_gene: TRBJ2-7; CDR3aa: CASSPQGQGPYEQYF; CDR3nt: TGCGCCAGCAGCCCCCAGGGACAGGGCCCCTACGAGCAGTACTTC
abundance: .; v_gene: TRBV7-2; d_gene: .; len: 15; j_gene: TRBJ2-7; CDR3aa: CASSLQTNGPYEQYF; CDR3nt: TGTGCCAGCAGCTTACAGACAAATGGGCCCTACGAGCAGTACTTC
abundance: .; v_gene: TRBV18; d_gene: .; len: 12; j_gene: TRBJ2-7; CDR3aa: CASSQGQYEQYF; CDR3nt: TGTGCCAGCTCACAGGGACAATACGAGCAGTACTTC
abundance: .; v_gene: TRBV2; d_gene: .; len: 16; j_gene: TRBJ2-1; CDR3aa: CASSGPTPDSYNEQFF; CDR3nt: TGTGCCAGCAGTGGACCTACGCCCGACTCCTACAATGAGCAGTTCTTC
abundance: .; v_gene: TRBV11-3; d_gene: TRBD2; len: 14; j_gene: TRBJ2-3; CDR3aa: CASSLGGSADTQYF; CDR3nt: TGTGCCAGCAGCTTAGGCGGGAGCGCAGATACGCAGTATTTT
abundance: .; v_gene: TRBV7-9; d_gene: .; len: 13; j_gene: TRBJ1-1; CDR3aa: CASSLPGPTEAFF; CDR3nt: TGTGCCAGCAGCCTCCCAGGGCCAACTGAAGCTTTCTTT
abundance: .; v_gene: TRBV13; d_gene: .; len: 14; j_gene: TRBJ2-5; CDR3aa: CASSWNAEQETQYF; CDR3nt: TGTGCCAGCAGTTGGAACGCGGAACAAGAGACCCAGTACTTC
abundance: .; v_gene: TRBV2; d_gene: TRBD1; len: 14; j_gene: TRBJ1-2; CDR3aa: CASRGQGEVYGYTF; CDR3nt: TGTGCCAGCAGAGGACAGGGGGAAGTCTATGGCTACACCTTC
abundance: .; v_gene: TRBV6-6; d_gene: .; len: 15; j_gene: TRBJ2-7; CDR3aa: CASSPLGGGVYEQYF; CDR3nt: TGTGCCAGCAGCCCCCTAGGCGGAGGAGTTTACGAGCAGTACTTC
abundance: .; v_gene: TRBV6-1; d_gene: TRBD2; len: 15; j_gene: TRBJ2-7; CDR3aa: CASSGGTSGRYEQYF; CDR3nt: TGTGCCAGCAGTGGGGGGACTAGCGGGAGGTACGAGCAGTACTTC
abundance: once; v_gene: TRBV6-6; d_gene: .; len: 13; j_gene: TRBJ1-1; CDR3aa: CASRRQENTEAFF; CDR3nt: TGTGCCAGCAGAAGACAGGAGAACACTGAAGCTTTCTTT
abundance: .; v_gene: TRBV5-1; d_gene: TRBD2; len: 15; j_gene: TRBJ2-7; CDR3aa: CASSLGPGLGYEQYF; CDR3nt: TGCGCCAGCAGCCTTGGGCCGGGACTAGGCTACGAGCAGTACTTC
abundance: .; v_gene: TRBV11-2; d_gene: TRBD1; len: 15; j_gene: TRBJ1-2; CDR3aa: CASSSKPTGGYGYTF; CDR3nt: TGTGCCAGCAGCTCCAAGCCGACAGGGGGCTATGGCTACACCTTC
abundance: once; v_gene: TRBV10-3; d_gene: TRBD1; len: 15; j_gene: TRBJ2-7; CDR3aa: CAISGADRGLNEQYF; CDR3nt: TGTGCCATCAGTGGCGCGGACAGGGGGCTCAACGAGCAGTACTTC
abundance: .; v_gene: TRBV4-3; d_gene: .; len: 16; j_gene: TRBJ2-2; CDR3aa: CASSQESPGGAGELFF; CDR3nt: TGCGCCAGCAGCCAAGAAAGCCCGGGCGGAGCCGGGGAGCTGTTTTTT
abundance: .; v_gene: TRBV20-1; d_gene: .; len: 11; j_gene: TRBJ1-2; CDR3aa: CSAALMAGYTF; CDR3nt: TGCAGTGCCGCCCTTATGGCTGGCTACACCTTC
abundance: .; v_gene: TRBV28; d_gene: TRBD1; len: 14; j_gene: TRBJ2-7; CDR3aa: CASSFSDRDYEQYF; CDR3nt: TGTGCCAGCAGTTTCTCCGACAGGGACTACGAGCAGTACTTC
abundance: .; v_gene: TRBV10-3; d_gene: .; len: 16; j_gene: TRBJ2-7; CDR3aa: CAISESRGVFSYEQYF; CDR3nt: TGTGCCATCAGTGAGTCCAGGGGGGTCTTCTCCTACGAGCAGTACTTC
abundance: .; v_gene: TRBV19; d_gene: .; len: 13; j_gene: TRBJ2-3; CDR3aa: CASRVPGSDTQYF; CDR3nt: TGTGCCAGTAGAGTGCCAGGGTCAGATACGCAGTATTTT
abundance: .; v_gene: TRBV29-1; d_gene: TRBD2; len: 13; j_gene: TRBJ2-7; CDR3aa: CSVAGGGPYEQYF; CDR3nt: TGCAGCGTTGCGGGGGGTGGCCCCTACGAGCAGTACTTC
abundance: .; v_gene: TRBV5-6; d_gene: .; len: 14; j_gene: TRBJ1-2; CDR3aa: CASSSRTAYYGYTF; CDR3nt: TGTGCCAGCAGCTCCCGAACAGCTTACTATGGCTACACCTTC
abundance: .; v_gene: TRBV6-5; d_gene: .; len: 12; j_gene: TRBJ2-7; CDR3aa: CASTGATYEQYF; CDR3nt: TGTGCCAGCACAGGAGCCACCTACGAGCAGTACTTC
abundance: .; v_gene: TRBV19; d_gene: TRBD1; len: 15; j_gene: TRBJ1-5; CDR3aa: CASSPDRGPGQPQHF; CDR3nt: TGTGCCAGTAGTCCCGACAGGGGGCCGGGTCAGCCCCAGCATTTT
abundance: few; v_gene: TRBV6-4; d_gene: .; len: 13; j_gene: TRBJ1-1; CDR3aa: CASSATVNTEAFF; CDR3nt: TGTGCCAGCAGTGCGACGGTGAACACTGAAGCTTTCTTT
abundance: .; v_gene: TRBV6-5; d_gene: TRBD2; len: 16; j_gene: TRBJ2-1; CDR3aa: CASSYSPSGGMNEQFF; CDR3nt: TGTGCCAGCAGTTACAGTCCTAGCGGGGGGATGAATGAGCAGTTCTTC
abundance: .; v_gene: TRBV5-1; d_gene: .; len: 15; j_gene: TRBJ1-6; CDR3aa: CASSLSARTNSPLHF; CDR3nt: TGCGCCAGCAGCTTGAGCGCCAGAACTAATTCACCCCTCCACTTT
abundance: .; v_gene: TRBV6-1; d_gene: TRBD1; len: 15; j_gene: TRBJ2-7; CDR3aa: CASTERWTGPYEQYF; CDR3nt: TGTGCCAGCACCGAACGGTGGACAGGACCTTACGAGCAGTACTTC
abundance: .; v_gene: TRBV4-1; d_gene: .; len: 16; j_gene: TRBJ2-1; CDR3aa: CASSQEGRGSHNEQFF; CDR3nt: TGCGCCAGCAGCCAAGAGGGCAGGGGTTCGCACAATGAGCAGTTCTTC
abundance: .; v_gene: TRBV4-3; d_gene: TRBD2; len: 16; j_gene: TRBJ2-1; CDR3aa: CASSQSRGSSYNEQFF; CDR3nt: TGCGCCAGCAGCCAAAGTCGCGGGAGCTCCTACAATGAGCAGTTCTTC
abundance: .; v_gene: TRBV7-9; d_gene: TRBD1; len: 15; j_gene: TRBJ1-4; CDR3aa: CASSSRGATNEKLFF; CDR3nt: TGTGCCAGCAGCTCCAGGGGGGCAACTAATGAAAAACTGTTTTTT
abundance: .; v_gene: TRBV2; d_gene: .; len: 14; j_gene: TRBJ2-7; CDR3aa: CASSESTNSYEQYF; CDR3nt: TGTGCCAGCAGTGAATCCACCAACTCCTACGAGCAGTACTTC
abundance: .; v_gene: TRBV30; d_gene: .; len: 13; j_gene: TRBJ1-5; CDR3aa: CAWKGQQGQPQHF; CDR3nt: TGTGCCTGGAAAGGACAGCAGGGTCAGCCCCAGCATTTT
abundance: .; v_gene: TRBV19; d_gene: TRBD1; len: 15; j_gene: TRBJ2-7; CDR3aa: CASSTGGGQGTEQYF; CDR3nt: TGTGCCAGTAGTACCGGAGGGGGACAGGGTACCGAGCAGTACTTC
abundance: .; v_gene: TRBV6-5; d_gene: .; len: 13; j_gene: TRBJ2-5; CDR3aa: CASTSPGQETQYF; CDR3nt: TGTGCCAGCACCTCTCCGGGCCAAGAGACCCAGTACTTC
abundance: .; v_gene: TRBV9; d_gene: TRBD1; len: 16; j_gene: TRBJ2-7; CDR3aa: CASSVAPGQGFYEQYF; CDR3nt: TGTGCCAGCAGCGTAGCCCCGGGACAGGGGTTCTACGAGCAGTACTTC
abundance: .; v_gene: TRBV9; d_gene: .; len: 13; j_gene: TRBJ2-5; CDR3aa: CASSPGIHETQYF; CDR3nt: TGTGCCAGCAGCCCCGGGATACACGAGACCCAGTACTTC
abundance: .; v_gene: TRBV14; d_gene: TRBD2; len: 15; j_gene: TRBJ2-7; CDR3aa: CASSQGLAGKSEQYF; CDR3nt: TGTGCCAGCAGCCAAGGGCTAGCGGGGAAGTCCGAGCAGTACTTC
abundance: .; v_gene: TRBV2; d_gene: TRBD2; len: 12; j_gene: TRBJ2-7; CDR3aa: CASGTSGTKQYF; CDR3nt: TGTGCCAGCGGAACTAGCGGGACCAAGCAGTACTTC
abundance: .; v_gene: TRBV19; d_gene: .; len: 16; j_gene: TRBJ1-1; CDR3aa: CASRSLGVSLNTEAFF; CDR3nt: TGTGCCAGTAGATCGTTAGGGGTTTCACTGAACACTGAAGCTTTCTTT
abundance: .; v_gene: TRBV9; d_gene: .; len: 14; j_gene: TRBJ2-7; CDR3aa: CASSLRPSPDEQYF; CDR3nt: TGTGCCAGCAGCCTCCGGCCCTCTCCGGACGAGCAGTACTTC
abundance: .; v_gene: TRBV5-4; d_gene: TRBD1; len: 15; j_gene: TRBJ2-7; CDR3aa: CASSLAGTGLYEQYF; CDR3nt: TGTGCCAGCAGCTTGGCCGGGACAGGGCTCTACGAGCAGTACTTC
abundance: .; v_gene: TRBV27; d_gene: .; len: 10; j_gene: TRBJ2-5; CDR3aa: CASSLQTQYF; CDR3nt: TGTGCCAGCAGTTTGCAGACCCAGTACTTC
abundance: .; v_gene: TRBV6-1; d_gene: TRBD2; len: 16; j_gene: TRBJ2-1; CDR3aa: CASSGTSSGGAGEQFF; CDR3nt: TGTGCCAGCAGTGGGACCTCTAGCGGGGGGGCAGGTGAGCAGTTCTTC
abundance: .; v_gene: TRBV15; d_gene: TRBD2; len: 18; j_gene: TRBJ2-5; CDR3aa: CATSRGGLAGGPQETQYF; CDR3nt: TGTGCCACCAGCAGAGGCGGACTAGCGGGGGGGCCCCAAGAGACCCAGTACTTC
abundance: .; v_gene: TRBV6-1; d_gene: .; len: 14; j_gene: TRBJ1-6; CDR3aa: CASRAGSYNSPLHF; CDR3nt: TGTGCCAGCAGAGCGGGTTCCTATAATTCACCCCTCCACTTT
abundance: .; v_gene: TRBV14; d_gene: .; len: 13; j_gene: TRBJ2-1; CDR3aa: CASSQGNGRGGFF; CDR3nt: TGTGCCAGCAGCCAAGGGAACGGGAGAGGTGGGTTCTTC
abundance: .; v_gene: TRBV6-9; d_gene: .; len: 12; j_gene: TRBJ1-6; CDR3aa: CASGQTNSPLHF; CDR3nt: TGTGCCAGCGGACAGACAAATTCACCCCTCCACTTT
abundance: .; v_gene: TRBV2; d_gene: .; len: 12; j_gene: TRBJ2-3; CDR3aa: CASSSETDTQYF; CDR3nt: TGTGCCAGCTCCTCCGAGACAGATACGCAGTATTTT
abundance: few; v_gene: TRBV11-2; d_gene: .; len: 15; j_gene: TRBJ2-2; CDR3aa: CASSLWPANTGELFF; CDR3nt: TGTGCCAGCAGCTTGTGGCCCGCGAACACCGGGGAGCTGTTTTTT
abundance: few; v_gene: TRBV7-3; d_gene: TRBD1; len: 13; j_gene: TRBJ2-1; CDR3aa: CASSFQGANEQFF; CDR3nt: TGTGCCAGCAGCTTTCAGGGGGCGAATGAGCAGTTCTTC
abundance: .; v_gene: TRBV6-5; d_gene: TRBD1; len: 14; j_gene: TRBJ1-2; CDR3aa: CASRSGQGFYGYTF; CDR3nt: TGTGCCAGCAGATCGGGACAGGGGTTTTATGGCTACACCTTC